One and the same sample provided the 21 T cell receptor beta chains below, sequenced in a study of blood T cell repertoires in COVID-19. Clones were sequenced by immunoSEQ multiplex PCR, and TCRdb holds only the in-frame ones, with some missing. The table has some 330,000 clones, approximately 89% seen once; the top ten hold over 4.5%. Sample: PBMCs or T cells enriched from blood (not recorded which). The origin of the receptors is a man aged 30 to 39 who had recovered from COVID-19.

V and J are TRBV2 and TRBJ1-2, with 7 bases matching TRBD1. This CDR3 has 15 amino acids. V gave up 6 bases and J gave up 1 base; unmatched junction bases: 8. Germline lookup yields CDR1 SNHLY and CDR2 FYNNEI. Written as DNA, the CDR3 is TGTGCCAGCAGCTACGGACAGGACTTTAACTATGGCTACACCTTC. Translated, it gives CASSYGQDFNYGYTF.

V is TRBV2 and J is TRBJ2-6, with D possibly matching TRBD1 (5 bases). This CDR3 is built from 16 residues. Germline V gives CDR1 SNHLY, CDR2 FYNNEI. V lost 7 bases and J lost 0, with 13 bases in between. This chain's CDR3 is CASIADTSSGANVLTF. The DNA of the CDR3 is TGTGCCAGCATCGCGGACACTTCCTCTGGGGCCAACGTCCTGACTTTC.

The chain uses TRBV10-3 and TRBJ2-2; the D gene is possibly TRBD2 (6 bases). The germline V and J ends were trimmed by 3 bases and 5 bases, with 16 bases remaining between them. The germline V gene has CDR1 ENHRY and CDR2 SYGVKD. The CDR3 length is 16 residues. The CDR3 DNA reads as TGTGCCATCAGTGATCGGCGGGGAAGGGATACCGGGGAGCTGTTTTTT. Encoded protein: CAISDRRGRDTGELFF.

The rearrangement links TRBV18 to TRBJ2-3; no reliable D call. Trimming removed 5 bases from V and 0 bases from J, with 18 bases in between. The CDR3 covers 17 residues. Germline values: CDR1 KGHSH, CDR2 LQKENI. CDR3 nucleotides: TGTGCCAGCTCATGGGTAGCCTTCTCCCTTAGCACAGATACGCAGTATTTT. Its protein product is CASSWVAFSLSTDTQYF.

In its sample, this clone was seen a few times. The V gene is TRBV5-4, the J gene TRBJ1-6, with TRBD1 identical over 7 bases. Germline V gene lookup returns CDR1 SGHNT and CDR2 YYREEE (reference sequence). The CDR3 has 15 residues. With V trimmed by 4 bases and J by 5 bases, 6 bases remained unmatched. CDR3 residues: CASSPNTGDNSPLHF. The CDR3 DNA reads TGTGCCAGCAGCCCAAATACAGGGGATAATTCACCCCTCCACTTT.

The chain has TRBV12-3 or TRBV12-4 and TRBJ2-4; D might be TRBD1 (6 bases). Trimming cost V 6 bases and J 5 bases, with 11 bases left between them. This CDR3 is built from 13 residues. CDR3 region: CASRTGWENIQYF. The CDR3 region has the DNA TGTGCCAGCAGGACAGGATGGGAAAACATTCAGTACTTC.

The chain is built from TRBV7-2 and TRBJ2-3, with 10 nucleotides matching TRBD2. V was clipped by 2 bases and J by 8 bases; unmatched bases: 10. This CDR3 is 16 amino acids long. Germline V gives CDR1 SGHTA, CDR2 FQGNSA. This CDR3 is CASSLLVAGGDVTQYF. Written as DNA, the CDR3 is TGTGCCAGCAGCTTATTGGTAGCGGGGGGTGATGTTACGCAGTATTTT. Full variable domain (outside the CDR3, taken from reference TRBV7-2 and TRBJ2-3): GAGVSQSPSNKVTEKGKDVELRCDPISGHTALYWYRQSLGQGLEFLIYFQGNSAPDKSGLPSDRFSAERTGGSVSTLTIQRTQQEDSAVYLCASSLLVAGGDVTQYFGPGTRLTVL.

This rearrangement joins TRBV11-2 to TRBJ1-5; D is perhaps TRBD1 (6 bases). Trimming stripped 4 bases from V and 5 bases from J, with 12 bases between. The CDR3 has 14 residues. Germline CDR1 is SGHAT and CDR2 is FQNNGV. This CDR3 is CASSWGQGYQPQHF. CDR3 bases: TGTGCCAGCAGCTGGGGGCAGGGTTATCAGCCCCAGCATTTT.

The rearrangement uses TRBV7-9 and TRBJ1-4; TRBD1 is a possible D gene (6 bases). V dropped 2 bases and J dropped 0 bases, with 10 bases sitting between them. The CDR3 extends over 16 amino acids. CDR1 is SEHNR and CDR2 is FQNEAQ in the germline V gene (reference sequence). CDR3 loop: CASSLRGAATNEKLFF. The CDR3 DNA sequence: TGTGCCAGCAGCTTACGGGGGGCCGCAACTAATGAAAAACTGTTTTTT. Based on the CDR3 plus reference TRBV7-9 and TRBJ1-4, the full variable domain is DTGVSQNPRHKITKRGQNVTFRCDPISEHNRLYWYRQTLGQGPEFLTYFQNEAQLEKSRLLSDRFSAERPKGSFSTLEIQRTEQGDSAMYLCASSLRGAATNEKLFFGSGTQLSVL.

The genes are TRBV30 and TRBJ2-5; unclear D gene. The CDR3 consists of 13 residues. Germline CDR1 is GTSNPN and CDR2 is SVGIG (reference sequence). V dropped 7 bases and J dropped 5 bases, with 17 bases sitting between them. This CDR3 is CAFTRGPWETQYF. The CDR3 DNA reads as TGTGCCTTCACCCGAGGCCCCTGGGAGACCCAGTACTTC.

J is TRBJ1-5 and V is TRBV6-5; D call uncertain. This CDR3 is built from 13 residues. The V and J ends lost 0 bases and 5 bases respectively, with 5 bases between them. Germline CDR1 and CDR2: MNHEY and SVGAGI. The CDR3 here is CASSYSRYQPQHF. The CDR3 DNA reads as TGTGCCAGCAGTTACTCGAGATATCAGCCCCAGCATTTT.

V and J are TRBV2 and TRBJ1-5; perhaps TRBD1 as D (5 bases). This CDR3 contains 11 residues. CDR1 and CDR2 from the germline V gene are SNHLY and FYNNEI. V was shortened by 5 bases and J by 15 bases, with 14 bases between the two germline ends. DNA of the CDR3: TGTGCCAGCAGTTACATCGGAGGGGTGCATTTT. Translating gives CASSYIGGVHF.

This sequence joins TRBV28 and TRBJ2-7; weak D call: TRBD2 (7 bases). The V end was cut by 6 bases, the J end by 2 bases, with 14 bases between. CDR3 size: 14 residues. Germline CDR1 and CDR2: MDHEN and SYDVKM. CDR3 in DNA: TGTGCCAGCAGGCCGGGGGGCAGGGCCTACGAGCAGTACTTC. It codes for CASRPGGRAYEQYF.

This rearrangement joins TRBV20-1 to TRBJ2-7; D is possibly TRBD2 (5 bases). This CDR3 is built from 15 residues. Trimming left V 3 bases short and J 6 bases short, with 21 bases between. Germline V gene data show CDR1 as DFQATT and CDR2 as SNEGSKA (reference sequence). The CDR3 reads CSASPAVASYSEQYF. The CDR3 DNA follows: TGCAGTGCTAGTCCGGCAGTCGCTAGCTATAGCGAGCAGTACTTC.

This chain connects TRBV28 to TRBJ1-2, with 9 bases fitting TRBD1. CDR1 and CDR2 (germline): MDHEN, SYDVKM. The CDR3 loop spans 14 amino acids. The junction had 5 bases not matched to a gene; V was cut back by 5 bases and J by 4 bases. The CDR3 DNA follows: TGTGCCAGCAGTACCCAGACAGGGGGCTATGGCTACACCTTC. Its translation: CASSTQTGGYGYTF.

The genes are TRBV2 and TRBJ2-5, with 12 bases matching TRBD2. This CDR3 spans 16 amino acids. Germline CDR1 SNHLY, CDR2 FYNNEI. The J segment lost 0 bases and the V segment lost 2 bases, leaving 1 base of the junction unmatched. The CDR3 loop is CASSELAGGYQETQYF. CDR3 nucleotide sequence: TGTGCCAGCAGTGAACTAGCGGGGGGGTACCAAGAGACCCAGTACTTC.

V is TRBV7-3 and J is TRBJ2-2; 7 bases match TRBD2. This CDR3 is 15 amino acids long. Germline lookup yields CDR1 SGHTA and CDR2 FQGTGA. J was trimmed by 0 bases and V by 4 bases; bases with no gene match: 2. The CDR3 spells CASSSGGSNTGELFF. The CDR3 DNA reads TGTGCCAGCAGCTCGGGGGGATCGAACACCGGGGAGCTGTTTTTT. The complete variable domain, with remaining parts taken from reference TRBV7-3 and TRBJ2-2, reads GAGVSQTPSNKVTEKGKYVELRCDPISGHTALYWYRQSLGQGPEFLIYFQGTGAADDSGLPNDRFFAVRPEGSVSTLKIQRTERGDSAVYLCASSSGGSNTGELFFGEGSRLTVL.

The genes are TRBV2 and TRBJ2-3; TRBD2 matches at 7 bases. After removal of 7 bases from V and 0 bases from J, the junction contained 7 bases not matched to a gene. The CDR3 sequence is 15 residues long. Germline values: CDR1 SNHLY, CDR2 FYNNEI. CDR3: CASNGRSSSTDTQYF. CDR3 sequence (DNA): TGTGCCAGCAACGGGAGGTCCAGTAGCACAGATACGCAGTATTTT.

The chain carries TRBV28 and TRBJ1-2, with TRBD1 as a possible D gene (5 bases). From germline, CDR1 is MDHEN and CDR2 SYDVKM. Trimming cost V 1 base and J 7 bases, with 13 bases left between them. CDR3 size: 14 residues. The DNA for the CDR3 is TGTGCCAGCAGTTTATCAGGGCCCGGCCGTGGCTACACCTTC. This sequence encodes CASSLSGPGRGYTF.

This clone was seen just once. The CDR3: CASSYAAGMAAEAFF. CDR3 sequence (DNA): TGTGCCAGCAGTTACGCCGCAGGGATGGCCGCTGAAGCTTTCTTT. The chain uses TRBV6-5 and TRBJ1-1; TRBD1 might be the D (5 bases). The CDR3 spans 15 residues. Germline V gives CDR1 MNHEY, CDR2 SVGAGI. The V and J ends lost 2 bases and 6 bases respectively, with 16 bases between them.

There are a few counts of this clone. The rearrangement joins TRBV6-1 to TRBJ1-6; TRBD1 agrees at 8 bases. This CDR3 has 16 amino acids. The germline CDR1 and CDR2 sequences are MNHNS and SASEGT. With 2 bases clipped from V and 7 bases from J, the junction kept 7 bases outside the gene matches. The CDR3 reads CASSETTGARNSPLHF. CDR3 in DNA: TGTGCCAGCAGTGAAACGACAGGGGCTCGGAATTCACCCCTCCACTTT.